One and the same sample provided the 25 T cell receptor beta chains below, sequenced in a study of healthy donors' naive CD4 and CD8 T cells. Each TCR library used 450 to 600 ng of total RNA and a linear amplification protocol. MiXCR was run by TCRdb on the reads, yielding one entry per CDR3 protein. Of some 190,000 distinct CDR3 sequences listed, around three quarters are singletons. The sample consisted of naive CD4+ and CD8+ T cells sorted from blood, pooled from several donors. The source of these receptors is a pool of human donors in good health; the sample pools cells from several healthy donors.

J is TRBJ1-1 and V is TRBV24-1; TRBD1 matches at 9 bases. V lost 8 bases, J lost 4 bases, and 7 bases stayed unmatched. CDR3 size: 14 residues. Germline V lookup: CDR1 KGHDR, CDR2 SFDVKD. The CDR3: CATKGQGDGTEAFF. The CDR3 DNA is TGTGCCACCAAGGGACAGGGTGACGGCACTGAAGCTTTCTTT.

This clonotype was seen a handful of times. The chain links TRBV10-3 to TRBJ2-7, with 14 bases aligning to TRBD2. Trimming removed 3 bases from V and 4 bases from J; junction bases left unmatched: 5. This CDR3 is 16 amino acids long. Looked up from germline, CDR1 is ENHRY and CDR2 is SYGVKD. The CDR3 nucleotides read TGTGCCATCAGTGACTCGACTAGCGGGAGGGGGTACGAGCAGTACTTC. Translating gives CAISDSTSGRGYEQYF.

CDR3 sequence reads: CASRGILTSGNTIYF. The CDR3 region has the DNA TGTGCCAGTAGGGGTATACTCACTTCTGGAAACACCATATATTTT. This chain links TRBV19 with TRBJ1-3; D remains unclear. From germline, CDR1 is LNHDA and CDR2 SQIVND (reference sequence). This CDR3 spans 15 amino acids. With 6 bases removed from V and 1 base from J, the gap between germline ends came to 13 bases.

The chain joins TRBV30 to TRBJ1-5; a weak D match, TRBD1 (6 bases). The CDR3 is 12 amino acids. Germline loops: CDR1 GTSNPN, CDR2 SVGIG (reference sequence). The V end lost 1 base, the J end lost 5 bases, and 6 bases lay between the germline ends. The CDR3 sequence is CAWSEGDQPQHF. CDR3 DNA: TGTGCCTGGAGTGAGGGGGATCAGCCCCAGCATTTT.

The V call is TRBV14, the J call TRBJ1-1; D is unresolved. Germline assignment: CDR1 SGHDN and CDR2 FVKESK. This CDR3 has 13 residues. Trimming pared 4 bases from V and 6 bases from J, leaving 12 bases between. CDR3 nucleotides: TGTGCCAGCAGCCTGAGGGTACCATCTGAAGCTTTCTTT. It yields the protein CASSLRVPSEAFF. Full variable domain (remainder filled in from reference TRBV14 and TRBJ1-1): EAGVTQFPSHSVIEKGQTVTLRCDPISGHDNLYWYRRVMGKEIKFLLHFVKESKQDESGMPNNRFLAERTGGTYSTLKVQPAELEDSGVYFCASSLRVPSEAFFGQGTRLTVV.

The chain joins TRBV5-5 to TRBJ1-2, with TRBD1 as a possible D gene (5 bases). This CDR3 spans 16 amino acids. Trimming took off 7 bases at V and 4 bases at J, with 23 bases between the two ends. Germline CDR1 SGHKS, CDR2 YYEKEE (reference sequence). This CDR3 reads CASHPRAGTGPYGYTF. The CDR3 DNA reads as TGTGCCAGCCATCCGAGGGCCGGGACGGGTCCCTATGGCTACACCTTC. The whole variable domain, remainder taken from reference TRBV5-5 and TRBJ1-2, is DAGVTQSPTHLIKTRGQQVTLRCSPISGHKSVSWYQQVLGQGPQFIFQYYEKEERGRGNFPDRFSARQFPNYSSELNVNALLLGDSALYLCASHPRAGTGPYGYTFGSGTRLTVV.

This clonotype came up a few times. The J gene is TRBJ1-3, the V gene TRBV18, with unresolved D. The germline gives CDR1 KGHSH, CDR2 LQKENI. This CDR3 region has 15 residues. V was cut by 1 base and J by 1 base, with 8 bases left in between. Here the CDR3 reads CASSPRGGSGNTIYF. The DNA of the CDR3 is TGTGCCAGCTCACCACGCGGCGGGTCTGGAAACACCATATATTTT.

The CDR3 DNA follows: TGTGCCAGCAGCTTAGGACAGGGAAGAGAAAAACTGTTTTTT. Amino acid sequence: CASSLGQGREKLFF. The chain combines TRBV7-9 with TRBJ1-4; TRBD1 matches 7 bases. The CDR3 is 14 amino acids. Trimming removed 1 base from V and 8 bases from J; junction bases left unmatched: 4. Germline V CDR1 and CDR2: SEHNR, FQNEAQ (reference sequence).

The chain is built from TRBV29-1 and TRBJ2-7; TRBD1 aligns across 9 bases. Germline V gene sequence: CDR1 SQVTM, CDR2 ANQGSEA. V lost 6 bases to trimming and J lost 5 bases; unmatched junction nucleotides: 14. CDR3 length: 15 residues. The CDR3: CSVNSGTGSYDEQYF. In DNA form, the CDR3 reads TGCAGCGTGAACTCCGGGACAGGGAGTTACGACGAGCAGTACTTC.

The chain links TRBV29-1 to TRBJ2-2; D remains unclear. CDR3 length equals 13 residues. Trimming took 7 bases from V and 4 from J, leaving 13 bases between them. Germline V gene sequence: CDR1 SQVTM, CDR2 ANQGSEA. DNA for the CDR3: TGCAGCGCCGTTAGGCAGGTCACCGGGGAGCTGTTTTTT. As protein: CSAVRQVTGELFF.

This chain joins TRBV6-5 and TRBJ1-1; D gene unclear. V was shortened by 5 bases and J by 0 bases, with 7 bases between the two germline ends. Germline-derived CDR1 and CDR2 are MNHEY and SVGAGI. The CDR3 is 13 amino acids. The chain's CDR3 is CASSTTMNTEAFF. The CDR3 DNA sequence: TGTGCCAGCAGTACCACAATGAACACTGAAGCTTTCTTT.

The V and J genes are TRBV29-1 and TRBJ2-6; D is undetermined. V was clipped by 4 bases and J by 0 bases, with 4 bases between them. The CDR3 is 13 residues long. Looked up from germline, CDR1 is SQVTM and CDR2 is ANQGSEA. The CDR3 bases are TGCAGCGTTGGGAGCTCTGGGGCCAACGTCCTGACTTTC. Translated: CSVGSSGANVLTF.

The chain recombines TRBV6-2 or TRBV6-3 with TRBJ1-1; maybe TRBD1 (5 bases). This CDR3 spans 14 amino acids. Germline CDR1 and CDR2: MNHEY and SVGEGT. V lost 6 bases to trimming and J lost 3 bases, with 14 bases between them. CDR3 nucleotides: TGTGCCAGCAGCTACGGGGCTTGGGACACTGAAGCTTTCTTT. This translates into CASSYGAWDTEAFF.

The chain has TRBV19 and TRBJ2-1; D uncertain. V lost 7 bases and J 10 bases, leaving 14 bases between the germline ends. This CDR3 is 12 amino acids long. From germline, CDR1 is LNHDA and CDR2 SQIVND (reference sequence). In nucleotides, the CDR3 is TGTGCCAGTACCCTCGGGTCCAGGGAGCAGTTCTTC. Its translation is CASTLGSREQFF.

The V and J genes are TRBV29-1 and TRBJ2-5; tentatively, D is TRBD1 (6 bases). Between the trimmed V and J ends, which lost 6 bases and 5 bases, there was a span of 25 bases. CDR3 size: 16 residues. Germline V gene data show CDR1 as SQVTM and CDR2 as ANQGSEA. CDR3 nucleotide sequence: TGCAGCGTAGACCAACCGGGACAAACTTTTGGGGAGACCCAGTACTTC. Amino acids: CSVDQPGQTFGETQYF.

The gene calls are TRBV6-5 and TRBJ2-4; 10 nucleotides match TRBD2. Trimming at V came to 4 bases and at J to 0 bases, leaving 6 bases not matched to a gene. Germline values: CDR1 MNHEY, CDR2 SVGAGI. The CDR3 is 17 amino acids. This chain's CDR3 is CASSSARLAGAKNIQYF. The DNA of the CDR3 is TGTGCCAGCAGTTCTGCTCGACTAGCGGGAGCCAAAAACATTCAGTACTTC.

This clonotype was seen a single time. In DNA, the CDR3 is TGCAGCGTTGGTTGGATAGGGATGAACACTGAAGCTTTCTTT. Protein product: CSVGWIGMNTEAFF. The chain joins TRBV29-1 to TRBJ1-1, with D uncertain. The V end lost 4 bases, the J end lost 0 bases, and 12 bases lay between the germline ends. This CDR3 contains 14 residues. Per the germline V gene, CDR1 is SQVTM and CDR2 is ANQGSEA.

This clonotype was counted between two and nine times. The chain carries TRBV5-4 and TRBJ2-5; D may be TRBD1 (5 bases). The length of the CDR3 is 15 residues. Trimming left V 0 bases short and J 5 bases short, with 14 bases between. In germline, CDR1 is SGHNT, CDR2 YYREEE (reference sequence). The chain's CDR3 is CASSLDVGRAETQYF. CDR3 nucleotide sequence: TGTGCCAGCAGCTTGGACGTGGGCAGGGCGGAGACCCAGTACTTC.

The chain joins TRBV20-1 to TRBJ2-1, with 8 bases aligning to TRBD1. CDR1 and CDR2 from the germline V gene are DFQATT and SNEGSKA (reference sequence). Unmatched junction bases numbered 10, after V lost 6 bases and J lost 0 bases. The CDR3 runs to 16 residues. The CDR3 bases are TGCAGTGCGACCCGGACAGGGCATCGCTCCTACAATGAGCAGTTCTTC. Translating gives CSATRTGHRSYNEQFF.

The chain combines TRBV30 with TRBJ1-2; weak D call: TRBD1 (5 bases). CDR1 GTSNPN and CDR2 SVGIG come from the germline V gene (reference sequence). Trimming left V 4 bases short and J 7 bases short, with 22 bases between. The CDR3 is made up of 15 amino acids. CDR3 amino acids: CAWIMPRREIGGYTF. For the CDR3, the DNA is TGTGCCTGGATCATGCCCCGCAGGGAGATAGGTGGCTACACCTTC.

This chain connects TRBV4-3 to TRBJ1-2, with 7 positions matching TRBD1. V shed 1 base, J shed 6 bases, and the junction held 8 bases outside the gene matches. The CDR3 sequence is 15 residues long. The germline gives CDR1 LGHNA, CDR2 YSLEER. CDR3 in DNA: TGCGCCAGCAGCCAAGGCCACAGGGGAATGAATGGCTACACCTTC. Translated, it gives CASSQGHRGMNGYTF.

As DNA, the CDR3 is TGTGCTAGTGGTTCGCCCAATACGCAGTATTTT. Protein product: CASGSPNTQYF. The chain is built from TRBV12-5 and TRBJ2-3; D remains ambiguous. In germline, CDR1 is LGHNT, CDR2 FRNRAP. CDR3 length equals 11 residues. Trimming removed 4 bases from V and 7 bases from J, with 6 bases in between. Full variable domain (outside the CDR3, taken from reference TRBV12-5 and TRBJ2-3): DARVTQTPRHKVTEMGQEVTMRCQPILGHNTVFWYRQTMMQGLELLAYFRNRAPLDDSGMPKDRFSAEMPDATLATLKIQPSEPRDSAVYFCASGSPNTQYFGPGTRLTVL.

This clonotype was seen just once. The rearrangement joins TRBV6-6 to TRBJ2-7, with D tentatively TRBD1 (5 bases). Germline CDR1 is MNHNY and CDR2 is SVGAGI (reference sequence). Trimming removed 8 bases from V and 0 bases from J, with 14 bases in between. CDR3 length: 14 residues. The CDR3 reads CASGMGPSSYEQYF. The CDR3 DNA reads TGTGCCAGCGGAATGGGGCCTAGCTCCTACGAGCAGTACTTC.

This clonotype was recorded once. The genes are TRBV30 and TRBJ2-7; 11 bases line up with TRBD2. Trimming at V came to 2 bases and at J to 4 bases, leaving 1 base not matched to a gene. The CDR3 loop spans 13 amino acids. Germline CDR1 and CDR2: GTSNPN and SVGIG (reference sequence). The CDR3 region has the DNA TGTGCCTGGAGTACTAGCGGGAGTTACGAGCAGTACTTC. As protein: CAWSTSGSYEQYF.

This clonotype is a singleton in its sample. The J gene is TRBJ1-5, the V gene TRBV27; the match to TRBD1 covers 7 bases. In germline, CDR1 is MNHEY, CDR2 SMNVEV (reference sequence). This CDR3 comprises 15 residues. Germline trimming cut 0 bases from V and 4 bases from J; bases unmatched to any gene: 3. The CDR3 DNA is TGTGCCAGCAGTTTATCAGGGGGCTTTAATCAGCCCCAGCATTTT. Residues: CASSLSGGFNQPQHF.